This T cell receptor (beta chain) was observed in a study of cytomegalovirus exposure and HLA in healthy donors (dated by TCRdb to about 2017). About the full investigation: In an earlier analysis of 587 of the donors, approximately 300 Gb of sequence data and 95 million to 130 million unique TCR beta sequences from about 190 million T cells were reported. An early release covering about 600 HLA-typed donors comprised about 300 gigabases of sequencing data and tens of millions of unique TCR sequences. Among the approximately 400 genotyped donors, more than 70% belonged to the genetic ancestry cluster associated with self-reported Caucasian donors. The study was designed to test whether signatures of past pathogen exposure could be identified by cataloging public T cell receptors. The T cell repertoires of some 700 subjects were profiled by immunosequencing and related to cytomegalovirus serostatus. A separate validation cohort of 100 to 150 different subjects was used in addition to the approximately 610-subject first cohort. High-throughput TCR immunosequencing, statistical association of individual TCRs with disease status, and machine learning were combined to predict cytomegalovirus infection status. A later analysis re-examined previously published TCR beta repertoires from more than 650 donors and added high-resolution HLA genotyping to investigate patterns of TCR occurrence. Rather than using new phenotypic data, the later analysis identified candidate immune exposures from TCR beta sequences and from how often those sequences occurred across donors. To decide whether each TCR beta V gene segment behaved as functional or pseudogenic, an earlier analysis of some 570 of the donors relied on high-throughput TCR beta sequencing. Donor age, sex, ethnicity and CMV serostatus were compiled together with the repertoire data. Genome-wide SNP genotypes for about 55% of the 666 donors were used in a later genetic analysis, which treated that subset as a discovery cohort. Every discovery cohort repertoire had been produced on one sequencing platform. HLA typing covered class I and class II loci at four-digit resolution. Typing coverage differed by locus: A, B, C, DRB1 and DQB1 were typed in about 620-640 donors, DQA1 in about 560, DPA1 in some 600, and DPB1 in 450 to 480. Because of strong linkage in the cohort, five DR-DQ haplotypes were treated as single units for association and clustering. Across around 400 genotyped donors of the cohort, an average of approximately 240,000 unique TCR beta nucleotide sequences per donor were sequenced, and roughly a sixth of those sequences were non-productive. The research as a whole found: A later analysis found that TCR association rates varied across HLA loci, with DRB1 alleles showing the most associated TCRs and HLA-C alleles the fewest. In a later genetic analysis, fewer N-insertions in productive TCRs were reported among donors in an Asian-associated ancestry cluster than the approximately 630-donor mean. The 87-base-pair reads could not distinguish some IMGT-functional V segments, including TRBV6-2 and TRBV6-3, so those segments were excluded. In a later genetic analysis, a missense DCLRE1C variant was associated with V-gene and J-gene trimming of TCR beta chains, and the association was replicated in an independent cohort. A group of highly shared sequence variants was considered likely to be a technical artifact of the sequencing pipeline. The study gave a list of around 170 TCR beta chains associated with cytomegalovirus. Across donors, most TCR sequences were observed very rarely, whereas some public TCRs were present in many individuals. The authors suggested that the approach could potentially be extended to other disease states and immunological phenotypes. A further reported finding was that TCR beta sequences accurately predicted the HLA-A and HLA-B alleles for most subjects in the first cohort. Correlated functional status among segregating V segments might be attributable to linkage disequilibrium, but an unknown experimental factor could not be ruled out. In a later analysis, most CMV-associated TCR beta chains were found to appear HLA-restricted, with HLA associations seemingly driven largely by CMV exposure. According to a later analysis, parvovirus B19, influenza, CMV and Epstein-Barr virus appeared linked to several top co-occurrence clusters. A later analysis associated 16,951 TCR beta sequences with specific HLA alleles at a false discovery rate of 0.05. In both the original and validation cohorts, the classifier was reported to diagnose cytomegalovirus status with high specificity and sensitivity. Because some donors lacked HLA typing at each locus, the association tests relied only on the typed subset. Strong co-occurrence of HLA alleles, especially DR and DQ, made assigning TCR associations to individual alleles difficult. Because counts were too low, roughly 16 rarely observed V segments, including chromosome 9 orphons, were left out of the earlier analysis of 500 to 650 of the donors. An earlier analysis of approximately 530 of the donors showed that most TCR beta V segments appeared in productive rearrangements either about 90% or about 30% of the time, which broadly matched IMGT annotations. In this cohort, only TCR beta chains were sequenced, and detectable features were limited by the absence of alpha or paired-chain data. The only immune exposure information available for the cohort was CMV serostatus. Presence/absence analyses assumed roughly uniform sequencing depth across donors, an assumption that may not hold. Three of the identified cytomegalovirus-associated TCR beta chains were confirmed in vitro to be specific for cytomegalovirus antigens. In a later analysis, HLA-associated TCR beta chains showed more clonal expansion and lower generation probabilities than non-associated chains that were equally common.

The library was produced with the immunoSEQ multiplex PCR assay. For the multiplex PCR, a mixture combining 60 forward primers for TCR Vbeta segments and 13 reverse primers for TCR Jbeta segments was used. A multiplex PCR assay on genomic DNA amplified the CDR3 region of rearranged TCR beta genes. Amplified TCR beta libraries were sequenced as 87-base-pair reads on the Illumina HiSeq System. In the paper's pipeline: A later analysis counted about 76 million unique TCR beta chains across the approximately 700 repertoires, and some 12 million of these chains were shared by at least two donors. Raw reads were error-corrected and collapsed into unique sequences by a nearest-neighbor algorithm in which closely related sequences were merged to remove PCR and sequencing errors. CDR3 sequences were aligned to IMGT reference sequences to assign V, D and J gene segments. Each retained sequence needed at least a six-nucleotide match to both a V gene segment and a J gene segment. A rearrangement counted as productive if the CDR3 had no stop codons and remained in frame with V and J, and every other rearrangement counted as non-productive. CDR3 was defined according to IMGT convention as the region running from the second conserved V-encoded cysteine to the conserved J-encoded phenylalanine. The earlier analysis of fewer than 700 of the donors excluded sequences that lacked an unambiguous match to a single V gene segment. An earlier analysis of over 450 of the donors classified V segments as functional when productive rearrangements were above 56.7% and as segregating when the standard deviation between donors was above 5%. A statistical classification framework was built to diagnose cytomegalovirus status from the catalog of TCR beta chain sequences. In a later analysis, TCR nucleotide sequences were compared against IMGT/GENE-DB human TR gene sequences so that V and J genes could be assigned. In a later analysis, CDR3 sequences and most-parsimonious VDJ recombination scenarios were assigned using the TCRdist pipeline. In a later analysis, each TCR beta chain was defined by its CDR3 amino acid sequence together with its V-gene family, and reads without a unique V-gene family were excluded. A later analysis removed 500 to 650 highly shared, low-generation-probability nucleotide sequences to deal with suspected cross-contamination and a sequencing artifact. In a later analysis, a clonal expansion index was calculated for each public chain from normalized within-repertoire ranks of inferred template counts. In a later analysis, generation probabilities were computed with a VDJ recombination model fitted to out-of-frame rearrangements, and the resulting probabilities were checked against IGoR. Hypergeometric tests were used in a later analysis to score TCR-TCR, TCR-HLA and TCR-CMV co-occurrence, with a repertoire-size bias correction applied to the TCR pairs. A later analysis estimated false discovery rates by permuting HLA or CMV assignments 20 times. A later analysis grouped co-occurring TCRs with DBSCAN, adding TCRdist sequence similarity when clustering within HLA-allele-positive subsets. Repertoires with fewer than 30,000 or more than 120,000 public chains, plus five repertoires with anomalous nucleotide sharing, were excluded from co-occurrence clustering. In its TCRdb copy, this immuneACCESS table keeps in-frame sequences only and misses some clones. Where compared with another copy, unresolved V genes explain less than half of these, and the others have no known cause. D and trimming come from the DNA, and the V and J calls and clone size come from that table. This sample holds some 140,000 clones; roughly 80% were observed only once. The top ten clones comprise about 0.97% of the sample.

The cohort consisted of some 730 healthy bone marrow donors. All cohort members were sampled while nominally healthy, although unrecorded immune exposures were likely present. The donor tested CMV seronegative and was one of the 352 seronegative cohort members. A peripheral blood sample was collected from each donor, and TCR beta sequencing was performed on peripheral blood mononuclear cells. The Qiagen DNeasy Blood Extraction Kit was used to extract genomic DNA from the blood cell samples. V was cut back by 3 bases and J by 3 bases, leaving a gap of 9 bases between them. The CDR3, from cysteine to phenylalanine, totals 14 residues. The DNA shown is the 42-base CDR3, in frame from base 1. The germline V gene yields LGHNT for CDR1 and FRNRAP for CDR2. A remark on this clone: The target of this receptor is not known. No much larger clonotype is one base removed from it; base qualities were not supplied.

This TCR derives from a man between 18 and 35 years old in good health and CMV-seronegative. The source material was PBMCs. The chain links TRBV12-5 with TRBJ1-5; no confident D gene assignment can be made. The nucleotide sequence is TGTGCTAGTGGTTTAGAGGGTAACAATCAGCCCCAGCATTTT. Translation gives CASGLEGNNQPQHF.